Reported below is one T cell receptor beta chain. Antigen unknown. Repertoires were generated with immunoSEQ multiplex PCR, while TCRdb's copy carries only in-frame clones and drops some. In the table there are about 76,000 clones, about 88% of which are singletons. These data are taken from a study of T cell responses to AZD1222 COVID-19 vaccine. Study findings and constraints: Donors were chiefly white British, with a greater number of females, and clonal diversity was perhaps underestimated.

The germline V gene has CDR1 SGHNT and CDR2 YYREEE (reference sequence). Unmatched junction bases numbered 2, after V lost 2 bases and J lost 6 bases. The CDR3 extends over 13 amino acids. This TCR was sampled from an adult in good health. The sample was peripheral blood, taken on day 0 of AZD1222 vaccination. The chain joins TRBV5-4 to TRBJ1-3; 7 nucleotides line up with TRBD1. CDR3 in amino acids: CASSLDRVNTIYF. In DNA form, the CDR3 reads TGTGCCAGCAGCTTAGACAGGGTAAACACCATATATTTT. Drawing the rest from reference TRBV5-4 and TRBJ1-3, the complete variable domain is ETGVTQSPTHLIKTRGQQVTLRCSSQSGHNTVSWYQQALGQGPQFIFQYYREEENGRGNFPPRFSGLQFPNYSSELNVNALELDDSALYLCASSLDRVNTIYFGEGSWLTVV.